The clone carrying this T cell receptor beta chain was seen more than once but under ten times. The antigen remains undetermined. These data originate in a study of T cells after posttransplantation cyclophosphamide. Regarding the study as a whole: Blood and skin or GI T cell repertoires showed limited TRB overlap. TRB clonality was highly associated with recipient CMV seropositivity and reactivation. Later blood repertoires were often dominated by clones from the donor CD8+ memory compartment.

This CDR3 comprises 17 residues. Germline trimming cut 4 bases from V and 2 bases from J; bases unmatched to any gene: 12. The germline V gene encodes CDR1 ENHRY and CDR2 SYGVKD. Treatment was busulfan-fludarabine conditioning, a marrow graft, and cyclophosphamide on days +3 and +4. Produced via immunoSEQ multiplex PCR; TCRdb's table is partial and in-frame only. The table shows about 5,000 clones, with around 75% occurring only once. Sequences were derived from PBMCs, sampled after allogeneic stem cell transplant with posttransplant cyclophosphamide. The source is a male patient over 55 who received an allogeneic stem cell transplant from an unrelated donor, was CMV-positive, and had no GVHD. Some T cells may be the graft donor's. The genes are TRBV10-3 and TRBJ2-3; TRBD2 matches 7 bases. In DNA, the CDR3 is TGTGCCATCAGTGGCGGTGGGATAGCGGGTCCCACAGATACGCAGTATTTT. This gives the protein CAISGGGIAGPTDTQYF.